Shown below are 16 T cell receptor beta chains from a single sample sequenced in a study of cytomegalovirus exposure and HLA in healthy donors. Libraries were prepared by immunoSEQ multiplex PCR; TCRdb keeps only in-frame clonotypes and omits some of them. The data show approximately 270,000 clones, roughly 87% seen once. The sample comprised PBMCs. The receptor set was obtained from a young man in good health and CMV-seropositive.

This sequence joins TRBV18 and TRBJ2-7; 8 bases are a match to TRBD1. The CDR3 runs to 14 residues. The germline CDR1 and CDR2 sequences are KGHSH and LQKENI. V lost 6 bases, J lost 5 bases, and 9 bases stayed unmatched. CDR3 sequence (DNA): TGTGCCAGCTCCCTAAGGACAGGGTTACACGAGCAGTACTTC. Residues: CASSLRTGLHEQYF.

This chain connects TRBV4-2 to TRBJ2-2; D possibly corresponds to TRBD2 (6 bases). CDR1 and CDR2 from the germline V gene are LGHNA and YNFKEQ. This CDR3 comprises 18 residues. The ends were cut back, 0 bases at V and 3 bases at J, with 17 bases in the middle. The CDR3 loop reads CASSQDLRASEYTGELFF. The CDR3 nucleotides are TGTGCCAGCAGCCAAGACCTCCGGGCTAGCGAGTACACCGGGGAGCTGTTTTTT.

This clone came up many times. J is TRBJ2-1 and V is TRBV30, with unresolved D. The V end was cut by 2 bases, the J end by 14 bases, with 16 bases between. CDR3 length: 12 amino acids. Looked up from germline, CDR1 is GTSNPN and CDR2 is SVGIG (reference sequence). The CDR3 bases are TGTGCCTGGAGTCCCTCCCTCGGTTGGAAGTTCTTC. Translating it yields CAWSPSLGWKFF.

The genes are TRBV6-6 and TRBJ1-2; D gene uncertain. CDR3 size: 11 residues. Germline V lookup: CDR1 MNHNY, CDR2 SVGAGI (reference sequence). V shed 5 bases and J shed 1 base, with 2 bases lying between them. The CDR3 is CASSSNYGYTF. The DNA for the CDR3 is TGTGCCAGCAGTAGTAACTATGGCTACACCTTC.

The genes are TRBV4-3 and TRBJ1-1; no clear D gene. This CDR3 comprises 15 residues. CDR1 is LGHNA, CDR2 YSLEER, per germline. Trimming shortened V by 0 bases and J by 1 base, and 9 bases separated the two germline ends. The chain's CDR3 is CASSQDLAGNTEAFF. The CDR3 nucleotides read TGCGCCAGCAGCCAAGATTTGGCAGGGAACACTGAAGCTTTCTTT.

As to this clone: At one end, the junction sequence differs from germline, possibly due to a read error. The V call is TRBV6-5, the J call TRBJ1-1, with a possible D match to TRBD1 (5 bases). The germline gives CDR1 MNHEY, CDR2 SVGAGI. The CDR3 sequence is 14 residues long. The DNA for the CDR3 is TGTGCCAGCAGTTACTTGGGGGGAAACATTGAAGCTTTCTTT. Protein product: CASSYLGGNIEAFF.

The chain has TRBV11-2 and TRBJ2-1; D possibly corresponds to TRBD2 (6 bases). CDR1 and CDR2 (germline): SGHAT, FQNNGV. V was shortened by 4 bases and J by 4 bases, with 11 bases between the two germline ends. The CDR3 loop spans 14 amino acids. The CDR3 DNA sequence: TGTGCCAGCAGCTGGCGGGCGGGATACAATGAGCAGTTCTTC. Protein product: CASSWRAGYNEQFF.

The gene calls are TRBV6-5 and TRBJ2-1; 8 bases are a match to TRBD2. The CDR3 is 16 amino acids. V lost 0 bases and J lost 7; bases outside the gene matches: 8. Per the germline V gene, CDR1 is MNHEY and CDR2 is SVGAGI. The CDR3 is CASSYSTSGSGNEQFF. The CDR3 DNA sequence: TGTGCCAGCAGTTACTCGACGAGCGGGAGCGGAAATGAGCAGTTCTTC.

The CDR3 reads CSVSAGINQPQHF. The DNA for the CDR3 is TGCAGCGTTTCCGCAGGGATCAATCAGCCCCAGCATTTT. The chain joins TRBV29-1 to TRBJ1-5, with D perhaps matching TRBD1 (5 bases). CDR1 and CDR2 from the germline V gene are SQVTM and ANQGSEA. The CDR3 loop spans 13 amino acids. V shed 5 bases and J shed 3 bases, with 11 bases lying between them.

The chain joins TRBV30 to TRBJ1-5; 9 nucleotides align to TRBD1. Germline CDR1 and CDR2: GTSNPN and SVGIG (reference sequence). CDR3 length equals 14 residues. V was pared by 5 bases and J by 2 bases, with 4 bases of the junction left unmatched. Here the CDR3 reads CAWARTGGNQPQHF. CDR3 bases: TGTGCCTGGGCGCGGACAGGGGGCAATCAGCCCCAGCATTTT.

The chain employs TRBV6-4 and TRBJ2-3, with 10 bases that match TRBD1. The trim removed 8 bases at V and 1 base at J, leaving 6 bases unmatched. The CDR3 covers 15 residues. Germline lookup yields CDR1 MRHNA and CDR2 SNTAGT. The CDR3 loop reads CASSSGTGGTDTQYF. CDR3 DNA: TGTGCCAGCTCCTCCGGGACAGGGGGCACAGATACGCAGTATTTT.

V usage is TRBV6-5 and J usage is TRBJ2-2; D unclear. Deletions cut 7 bases from V and 3 bases from J, with 15 bases between. The CDR3 spans 15 residues. Germline CDR1 and CDR2: MNHEY and SVGAGI. CDR3 coding DNA: TGTGCCAGCACCGAACGGCTGTCGCACACCGGGGAGCTGTTTTTT. This codes for CASTERLSHTGELFF.

The rearrangement links TRBV7-3 to TRBJ1-1, with a tentative D call TRBD1 (6 bases). The germline V and J ends were trimmed by 5 bases and 4 bases, with 17 bases remaining between them. CDR1 is SGHTA, CDR2 FQGTGA, per germline. This CDR3 is 15 amino acids long. The CDR3 coding sequence is TGTGCCAGCAGCCTTCCTACAGGGATGGGCACTGAAGCTTTCTTT. It yields the protein CASSLPTGMGTEAFF.

The chain joins TRBV4-3 to TRBJ2-2; 11 bases line up with TRBD2. This CDR3 spans 20 amino acids. The V and J ends lost 0 bases and 2 bases, in that order; junction bases with no gene match: 11. The germline V gene has CDR1 LGHNA and CDR2 YSLEER. The CDR3 bases are TGCGCCAGCAGCCAAGAGTCCCGGACTAGCGGGCGGGCAAACACCGGGGAGCTGTTTTTT. The encoded protein is CASSQESRTSGRANTGELFF.

V and J are TRBV11-2 and TRBJ1-1; D unclear. Germline CDR1 is SGHAT and CDR2 is FQNNGV. The V end lost 3 bases, the J end lost 1 base, and 6 bases lay between the germline ends. The CDR3 totals 13 residues. CDR3 sequence (DNA): TGTGCCAGCAGCTTCCGACGGAACACTGAAGCTTTCTTT. Translating gives CASSFRRNTEAFF.

This chain links TRBV9 with TRBJ2-3, with a weak D call TRBD1 (6 bases). Trimming took 2 bases from V and 2 from J, leaving 15 bases between them. CDR3 length equals 16 residues. In germline, CDR1 is SGDLS, CDR2 YYNGEE. In DNA form, the CDR3 reads TGTGCCAGCAGCGTGGCTCAGGGGACCTCCACAGATACGCAGTATTTT. It codes for CASSVAQGTSTDTQYF. The full variable domain, completed using reference TRBV9 and TRBJ2-3, is DSGVTQTPKHLITATGQRVTLRCSPRSGDLSVYWYQQSLDQGLQFLIQYYNGEERAKGNILERFSAQQFPDLHSELNLSSLELGDSALYFCASSVAQGTSTDTQYFGPGTRLTVL.